These 20 T cell receptor beta chains were all obtained from the same sample, sequenced in a study of post-analysis software for immune sequencing data. These TCRs are of unknown antigen specificity. cDNA libraries for TCR beta contained unique molecular identifiers. Each CDR3 protein gets one entry after TCRdb re-called the PCR reads with MiXCR. Counted here are around 260,000 distinct CDR3 sequences, 35% to 40% occurring once; the ten biggest clones make up under 5.5%. Study-wide points: Elevated frequency relative to controls characterized four to six TRBV segments in patients, TRBV5-6, TRBV5-1 and TRBV20-1 among them.

The sample was blood. These TCRs come from a girl between 10 and 17 years old with multiple sclerosis.

This clonotype came up many times. This chain connects TRBV18 to TRBJ1-4; 9 nucleotides agree with TRBD1. CDR3 length: 13 amino acids. V trimming: 5 bases; J trimming: 6 bases; junction bases outside the gene matches: 1. Per the germline V gene, CDR1 is KGHSH and CDR2 is LQKENI. CDR3 region: CASSRTGDEKLFF. The CDR3 coding sequence is TGTGCCAGCTCAAGGACAGGGGATGAAAAACTGTTTTTT.

On this clonotype: A much larger clone lies one base from this, so it may be a read error. The CDR3 is CAGSVGGASYNEQFF. The DNA for the CDR3 is TGTGCCGGCAGCGTGGGAGGGGCGAGCTACAATGAGCAGTTCTTC. This chain links TRBV9 with TRBJ2-1, with 7 bases lining up with TRBD2. Germline CDR1 reads SGDLS; CDR2 reads YYNGEE. The CDR3 extends over 15 amino acids.

The sample holds many counts of this clonotype. The genes are TRBV4-1 and TRBJ2-7, with 9 positions matching TRBD2. CDR1 is MGHRA, CDR2 YSYEKL, per germline. Unmatched junction bases numbered 4, after V lost 4 bases and J lost 0 bases. CDR3 size: 15 residues. The CDR3 loop reads CASSPGRGGSYEQYF. CDR3 in DNA: TGCGCCAGCAGCCCCGGGCGGGGGGGCTCCTACGAGCAGTACTTC.

The sample holds a few counts of this clonotype. The genes are TRBV7-9 and TRBJ1-1; D possibly corresponds to TRBD1 (5 bases). CDR3 length: 14 amino acids. Germline values: CDR1 SEHNR, CDR2 FQNEAQ (reference sequence). Trimming removed 5 bases at V and 4 bases at J, with 14 bases between. The CDR3 sequence is CASSAGRRTTEAFF. DNA of the CDR3: TGTGCCAGCAGCGCGGGACGGAGGACCACTGAAGCTTTCTTT.

This sequence joins TRBV5-1 and TRBJ2-5; D is possibly TRBD2 (5 bases). The J call may be faulty, since TRBJ2-4 better matches the DNA end. CDR1 is SGHRS, CDR2 YFSETQ, per germline. The CDR3 covers 13 residues. In DNA form, the CDR3 reads TGCGCCAGCAGCTTGTGGGCCGCGGGCATTCAGTACTTC. The encoded protein is CASSLWAAGIQYF.

The table lists this clonotype with a count of one. CDR3 protein: CASSSTGTGVDYEQYF. CDR3 DNA sequence: TGTGCCAGCAGTTCAACCGGGACAGGGGTCGACTACGAGCAGTACTTC. The gene calls are TRBV27 and TRBJ2-7; 10 nucleotides line up with TRBD1. Germline loops: CDR1 MNHEY, CDR2 SMNVEV (reference sequence). Trimming removed 4 bases from V and 3 bases from J; junction bases left unmatched: 9. This CDR3 is built from 16 residues.

This clonotype was counted many times. The chain is built from TRBV7-2 and TRBJ2-3; 12 nucleotides line up with TRBD2. There are 17 residues in the CDR3. Germline trimming cut 4 bases from V and 4 bases from J; bases unmatched to any gene: 9. CDR1 and CDR2 from the germline V gene are SGHTA and FQGNSA. As DNA, the CDR3 is TGTGCCAGCAGCTCCTCCCTAGCGGGAGGGCTCGCAGATACGCAGTATTTT. It encodes CASSSSLAGGLADTQYF. The full variable domain, in which reference TRBV7-2 and TRBJ2-3 provide the parts outside the CDR3, is GAGVSQSPSNKVTEKGKDVELRCDPISGHTALYWYRQSLGQGLEFLIYFQGNSAPDKSGLPSDRFSAERTGGSVSTLTIQRTQQEDSAVYLCASSSSLAGGLADTQYFGPGTRLTVL.

This clonotype was observed many times. The rearrangement uses TRBV14 and TRBJ1-5; D gene unclear. The CDR3 consists of 15 residues. Trimming stripped 4 bases from V and 2 bases from J, with 12 bases between. The V gene's germline CDR1 is SGHDN and CDR2 FVKESK. The CDR3 DNA sequence: TGTGCCAGCAGCCTGCTTGCAATCGGCAATCAGCCCCAGCATTTT. This codes for CASSLLAIGNQPQHF.

This clonotype was recorded a few times. The chain uses TRBV10-3 and TRBJ2-3; TRBD2 matches at 7 bases. This CDR3 is built from 15 residues. With V trimmed by 3 bases and J by 5 bases, 8 bases remained unmatched. CDR1 and CDR2 from the germline V gene are ENHRY and SYGVKD. As DNA, the CDR3 is TGTGCCATCAGTGACTTGGCGGGAGTCAAAGATACGCAGTATTTT. It translates to CAISDLAGVKDTQYF.

This clonotype has only a few counts. The chain combines TRBV10-3 with TRBJ1-4, with D unclear. Trimming pared 3 bases from V and 8 bases from J, leaving 7 bases between. The germline V gene has CDR1 ENHRY and CDR2 SYGVKD. This CDR3 comprises 12 residues. The chain's CDR3 is CAISESGEKLFF. For the CDR3, the DNA is TGTGCCATCAGTGAATCAGGCGAAAAACTGTTTTTT.

Of note for this clonotype: A much larger clone sits a single nucleotide away, making a read error possible. The chain employs TRBV24-1 and TRBJ2-7; D possibly corresponds to TRBD2 (6 bases). This CDR3 is 14 amino acids long. Germline V gene data show CDR1 as KGHDR and CDR2 as SFDVKD. V was cut by 7 bases and J by 3 bases, with 15 bases left in between. The CDR3 nucleotides read TGTGCCACCAGGGACTACGACTCGAGCTACGAGCAGTACTTC. It codes for CATRDYDSSYEQYF.

Comments on this clonotype: One base away lies a much larger clone, so this may be a sequencing read error. The chain links TRBV7-9 to TRBJ2-6; weak D call: TRBD1 (5 bases). The germline gives CDR1 SEHNR, CDR2 FQNEAQ (reference sequence). The CDR3 has 13 residues. CDR3 nucleotides: TGTGCCAGCACCCTATCTGGGGCCAGCGTCCTGACTTTC. This codes for CASTLSGASVLTF.

The gene calls are TRBV4-1 and TRBJ2-3; D is perhaps TRBD2 (5 bases). Trimming removed 0 bases from V and 5 bases from J, with 12 bases in between. Germline V gene data show CDR1 as MGHRA and CDR2 as YSYEKL. This CDR3 is built from 15 residues. This CDR3 is CASSQDIAAGDTQYF. Here the CDR3 DNA reads TGCGCCAGCAGCCAAGATATCGCCGCGGGAGATACGCAGTATTTT.

The V and J genes are TRBV20-1 and TRBJ2-7; no reliable D call. The germline CDR1 and CDR2 sequences are DFQATT and SNEGSKA (reference sequence). This CDR3 spans 12 amino acids. Trimming removed 6 bases from V and 0 bases from J, with 9 bases in between. This CDR3 reads CSAAPSSYEQYF. In nucleotides, the CDR3 is TGCAGTGCGGCTCCTAGCTCCTACGAGCAGTACTTC.

This chain uses TRBV21-1 with TRBJ1-1; whether TRBD1, the table's D call, matches the DNA was not checked. TRBV21-1 is a recognized pseudogene. CDR3 length equals 17 residues. CDR3 nucleotides: TGTGCCAGCAGCGGGCAGGGGGCGCCCACTAGTTGGGGTGAAGCTTTCTTT. This gives the protein CASSGQGAPTSWGEAFF.

This clonotype was picked up a small number of times. The gene calls are TRBV7-8 and TRBJ2-1, with TRBD2 matching 8 bases. J gave up 0 bases and V 6 bases, and 10 bases lay outside the gene matches. Per germline, CDR1 SGHVS and CDR2 FQNEAQ. The CDR3 contains 17 residues. CDR3 DNA sequence: TGTGCCAGCAGTCCTACTAGCGGAATTAGCTCCTACAATGAGCAGTTCTTC. It specifies CASSPTSGISSYNEQFF.

Concerning this clonotype itself: This may be a read error, as it is one base from a much larger clone. The CDR3 spells CASSQTGSTDTLYF. CDR3 coding DNA: TGCGCCAGCAGCCAGACAGGGAGCACAGATACGCTGTATTTT. This sequence joins TRBV4-1 and TRBJ2-3, with 7 positions matching TRBD1. Per the germline V gene, CDR1 is MGHRA and CDR2 is YSYEKL. The CDR3 extends over 14 amino acids.

Worth noting for this clonotype: Since a much larger clone is just one base distant, this may be a read error. This sequence joins TRBV2 and TRBJ2-7; no clear D. This CDR3 contains 13 residues. Germline loops: CDR1 SNHLY, CDR2 FYNNEI. CDR3 nucleotides: TGTGCCAGCAGGGAAGAGGCAGTCTACGAGCAGTACTTC. Protein product: CASREEAVYEQYF.

This clonotype has ten or more counts. CDR3 region: CSARDLNTEAFF. CDR3 nucleotide sequence: TGCAGTGCTAGAGATCTGAACACTGAAGCTTTCTTT. The gene calls are TRBV20-1 and TRBJ1-1; D is uncertain. The CDR3 loop spans 12 amino acids. Germline CDR1 and CDR2: DFQATT and SNEGSKA (reference sequence). With 0 bases removed from V and 0 bases from J, the gap between germline ends came to 2 bases.

This clonotype appeared a single time. The rearrangement joins TRBV6-5 to TRBJ2-7; TRBD1 aligns across 10 bases. The CDR3 length is 15 residues. J was trimmed by 7 bases and V by 4 bases; bases with no gene match: 10. Germline V gives CDR1 MNHEY, CDR2 SVGAGI. In DNA, the CDR3 is TGTGCCAGCAGTTCACCGGGGACAGGGGTAGCGGAGCAGTACTTC. Translated: CASSSPGTGVAEQYF.